The rows below give T cell receptor beta chains drawn from one sample of a study of low-dose radiotherapy and immunotherapy resistance in tumors. TCRdb re-derived calls from the reads in MiXCR, one entry per CDR3 protein. The sample carries over 65,000 distinct CDR3 sequences, roughly a sixth recorded once. The sample here was PBMCs, taken before treatment. The receptor set was obtained from a male donor with prostate cancer. CDR3s include the opening cysteine and the closing phenylalanine or tryptophan. Fields, in order: clone size, D gene, V gene, J gene, CDR3 protein, CDR3 DNA. D genes are given only for firm matches. Rows may omit the clone size; those that give it use once, few, many or a size class.

many,NA,TRBV12-3/TRBV12-4,TRBJ2-5,CASSTGFGTQYF,TGTGCCAGCAGTACGGGGTTTGGGACCCAGTACTTC
many,NA,TRBV7-2,TRBJ2-5,CASSKEVTVDPQYF,TGTGCCAGCAGCAAAGAAGTCACAGTAGACCCCCAGTACTTC
many,NA,TRBV5-1,TRBJ2-3,CASASRTDTQYF,TGCGCCAGCGCTAGTCGCACAGATACGCAGTATTTT
many,TRBD2,TRBV7-2,TRBJ2-1,CASSLRAGEANEQFF,TGTGCCAGCAGCTTAAGAGCGGGGGAGGCAAATGAGCAGTTCTTC
medium-sized,TRBD1,TRBV24-1,TRBJ2-2,CAPSGGARTGELFF,TGTGCCCCCTCAGGGGGCGCAAGGACCGGGGAGCTGTTTTTT
NA,TRBD2,TRBV10-2,TRBJ2-1,CASSESAGGFYNEQFF,TGCGCCAGCAGTGAGTCAGCGGGGGGCTTCTACAATGAGCAGTTCTTC
many,TRBD1,TRBV7-2,TRBJ2-3,CASSLASGTVSTDTQYF,TGTGCCAGCAGCTTAGCCTCCGGGACAGTGAGCACAGATACGCAGTATTTT
NA,NA,TRBV6-6,TRBJ2-2,CASSLAGGNTGELFFF,NA
NA,TRBD1,TRBV6-5,TRBJ2-7,CASSYDRDEQYF,TGTGCCAGCAGCTACGACAGGGACGAGCAGTACTTC
many,TRBD1,TRBV12-5,TRBJ1-5,CASEDRGNYSNQPQHF,TGTGCTAGTGAGGACAGGGGGAACTATAGCAATCAGCCCCAGCATTTT
NA,TRBD2,TRBV5-3,TRBJ2-2,CASSPQAGVLGELFF,TGTGCCAGCAGCCCCCAAGCGGGAGTCCTCGGGGAGCTGTTTTTT
many,NA,TRBV3-1,TRBJ2-2,CASSPTLGARVGELFF,TGTGCCAGCAGCCCTACTCTCGGGGCTCGGGTCGGGGAGCTGTTTTTT
many,TRBD1,TRBV4-1,TRBJ2-2,CASSPGQGASGELFF,TGCGCCAGCAGCCCCGGACAGGGGGCTTCCGGGGAGCTGTTTTTT
many,TRBD2,TRBV29-1,TRBJ2-5,CSVSLGGSETQYF,TGCAGCGTCTCCTTGGGGGGGTCGGAGACCCAGTACTTC
many,NA,TRBV2,TRBJ2-1,CASSGDSDDEQFF,TGTGCCAGCAGTGGGGACTCGGATGACGAGCAGTTCTTC
many,NA,TRBV19,TRBJ1-2,CATTNRDPGRYGYTF,TGTGCCACCACTAACCGGGACCCCGGGAGGTATGGCTACACCTTC
many,NA,TRBV3-1,TRBJ2-3,CASSQGSSSTDTQYF,TGTGCCAGCAGCCAGGGCAGCTCTAGCACAGATACGCAGTATTTT
many,TRBD2,TRBV4-2,TRBJ2-2,CASSPLSGGGGELFF,TGTGCCAGCAGCCCCCTTAGCGGGGGGGGCGGGGAGCTGTTTTTT
few,NA,TRBV24-1,TRBJ2-2,CATSDSNSYGELFF,TGTGCCACCAGTGACTCCAACAGTTACGGGGAGCTGTTTTTT
many,TRBD2,TRBV6-1,TRBJ2-2,CASSEAQGWKRGRPGELFF,TGTGCCAGCAGTGAAGCGCAAGGTTGGAAGCGGGGCCGCCCCGGGGAGCTGTTTTTT
many,NA,TRBV30,TRBJ1-2,CAWSVPGGSGGFGYGYTF,TGTGCCTGGAGTGTACCCGGCGGATCGGGGGGTTTCGGGTATGGCTACACCTTC
NA,NA,TRBV6-2/TRBV6-3,TRBJ2-2,CASREPGLVGPNTGELFFFF,NA
many,TRBD1,TRBV2,TRBJ2-7,CASSDGTANSYEQYF,TGTGCCAGCAGTGACGGGACAGCCAATTCCTACGAGCAGTACTTC
many,NA,TRBV20-1,TRBJ2-5,CSAPREGRFQETQYF,TGCAGTGCCCCCCGCGAGGGGCGATTCCAAGAGACCCAGTACTTC
many,NA,TRBV11-3,TRBJ2-2,CASSSDIGGSGELFF,TGTGCCAGCAGCTCCGATATTGGGGGCTCCGGGGAGCTGTTTTTT
many,NA,TRBV21-1,TRBJ2-4,CASSNRQGSIFLAKNIQYF,TGTGCCAGCAGCAACCGACAGGGGTCCATTTTCCTAGCCAAAAACATTCAGTACTTC
many,TRBD1,TRBV20-1,TRBJ1-5,CSARTGGNNQPQHF,TGCAGTGCTAGGACAGGGGGAAACAATCAGCCCCAGCATTTT
many,NA,TRBV12-3/TRBV12-4,TRBJ1-1,CASSKQGSVTEAFF,TGTGCCAGCAGTAAACAGGGATCCGTCACTGAAGCTTTCTTT
many,NA,TRBV6-2/TRBV6-3,TRBJ2-3,CASSSLVDAGRPADTQYF,TGTGCCAGCAGTTCCCTGGTCGACGCTGGGAGACCCGCAGATACGCAGTATTTT